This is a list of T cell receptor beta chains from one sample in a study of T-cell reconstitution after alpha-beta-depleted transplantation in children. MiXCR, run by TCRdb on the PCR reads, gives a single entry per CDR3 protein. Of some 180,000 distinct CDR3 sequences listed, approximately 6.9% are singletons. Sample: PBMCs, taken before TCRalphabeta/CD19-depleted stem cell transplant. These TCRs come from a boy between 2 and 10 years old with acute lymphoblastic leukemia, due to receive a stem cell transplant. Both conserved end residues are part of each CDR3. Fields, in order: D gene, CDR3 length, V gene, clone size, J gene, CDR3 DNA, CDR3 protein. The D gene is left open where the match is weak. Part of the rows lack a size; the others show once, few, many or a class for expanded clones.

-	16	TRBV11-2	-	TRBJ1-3	TGTGCCAGCAGCTTATTTCCTCGCAGCTCTGGAAACACCGTATATTTT	CASSLFPRSSGNTVYF
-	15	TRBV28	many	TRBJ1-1	TGTGCCAGCAGTAATCTTAGGCGACTGAACACTGAAGCTTTCTTT	CASSNLRRLNTEAFF
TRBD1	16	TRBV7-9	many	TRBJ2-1	TGTGCCAGCATAAAAACCCGGGACAGGGGGCTTAATGAGCAGTTCTTC	CASIKTRDRGLNEQFF
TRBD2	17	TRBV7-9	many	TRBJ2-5	TGTGCCAGCAGCTTACGTAGGACTAGCGGGGGTGAAGAGACCCAGTACTTC	CASSLRRTSGGEETQYF
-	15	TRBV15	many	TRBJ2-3	TGTGCCACCAGCAGAGTCCGGGCGGGAACAGATACGCAGTATTTT	CATSRVRAGTDTQYF
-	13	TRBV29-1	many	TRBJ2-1	TGCAGCGTTGTAGTGTCCTCGGGGAATGAGCAGTTCTTC	CSVVVSSGNEQFF
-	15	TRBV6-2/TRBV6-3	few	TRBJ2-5	TGTGCCAGCAGTGACTACCGGGACCCAGGAGAGACCCAGTACTTC	CASSDYRDPGETQYF
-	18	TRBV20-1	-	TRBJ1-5	TGCAGTGCTAGAGGTCATTGGGTCATCGAAGGAATAAATCAGCCCCAGCATTTT	CSARGHWVIEGINQPQHF
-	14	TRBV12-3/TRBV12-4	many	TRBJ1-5	TGTGCCAGCAGCCCAAGGGGTGCTTCAGAGCCCCAGCATTTT	CASSPRGASEPQHF
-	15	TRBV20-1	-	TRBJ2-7	TGCAGTGCTAGAGATGCCGGGGGCCCGACATACGAGCAGTACTTC	CSARDAGGPTYEQYF
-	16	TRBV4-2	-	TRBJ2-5	TGTGCCAGCTCGAAGGGGGCTAGCGGGCGCCAAGAGACCCAGTACTTC	CASSKGASGRQETQYF